The 27 T cell receptor beta chains reported below all come from one sample, sequenced in a study of blood T cells in healthy people across ages. Using a J-beta primer mix together with a sample-barcoded 5' primer, a second PCR was run for roughly 6 to 12 cycles. TCRdb reanalysed the 5' RACE reads using MiXCR and keeps one entry per CDR3 protein. This sample has about 1.5 million distinct CDR3 sequences, with roughly 45% found just once. Sequenced material: blood. These TCRs come from a woman aged 18-29 years in good health.

The V gene is TRBV12-3 or TRBV12-4, the J gene TRBJ1-6; TRBD1 matches 7 bases. This CDR3 contains 17 residues. Trimming took 5 bases from V and 8 from J; bases not matched to a gene: 15. CDR3 amino acids: CASSRLFDRAFDSPLHF. CDR3 bases: TGTGCCAGCAGTCGCCTCTTTGACAGGGCGTTCGATTCACCCCTCCACTTT.

This clonotype was counted a few times. This rearrangement joins TRBV20-1 to TRBJ1-2; D uncertain. The length of the CDR3 is 14 residues. Trimming removed 0 bases at V and 6 bases at J, with 14 bases between. Germline V gene lookup returns CDR1 DFQATT and CDR2 SNEGSKA (reference sequence). Here the CDR3 DNA reads TGCAGTGCTAGAGATTCCGGGAGGGAGGATGGCTACACCTTC. Translated: CSARDSGREDGYTF.

This clonotype was seen many times. The chain joins TRBV5-1 to TRBJ2-5, with no clear D. CDR1 SGHRS and CDR2 YFSETQ come from the germline V gene. Trimming left V 1 base short and J 4 bases short, with 11 bases between. There are 14 residues in the CDR3. CDR3 nucleotides: TGCGCCAGCAGCTTGTCAATAGGTTCAGAGACCCAGTACTTC. It yields the protein CASSLSIGSETQYF. Looking up the rest from reference TRBV5-1 and TRBJ2-5 gives the full variable domain: KAGVTQTPRYLIKTRGQQVTLSCSPISGHRSVSWYQQTPGQGLQFLFEYFSETQRNKGNFPGRFSGRQFSNSRSEMNVSTLELGDSALYLCASSLSIGSETQYFGPGTRLLVL.

This clonotype was observed a few times. J is TRBJ1-1 and V is TRBV7-8, with D possibly TRBD1 on 5 matching bases. Per the germline V gene, CDR1 is SGHVS and CDR2 is FQNEAQ. This CDR3 comprises 16 residues. V lost 0 bases to trimming and J lost 0 bases, with 11 bases between them. This chain's CDR3 is CASSLAPGPLNTEAFF. DNA of the CDR3: TGTGCCAGCAGCTTAGCGCCGGGACCCCTGAACACTGAAGCTTTCTTT.

This clonotype showed up just once. The chain is built from TRBV28 and TRBJ2-1; 9 nucleotides line up with TRBD2. The CDR3 extends over 20 amino acids. Trimming at V came to 5 bases and at J to 4 bases, leaving 21 bases not matched to a gene. Germline loops: CDR1 MDHEN, CDR2 SYDVKM. DNA of the CDR3: TGTGCCAGCAGTGGACTGACTGGCGGGGGGGACACCAGGACTTACAATGAGCAGTTCTTC. This translates into CASSGLTGGGDTRTYNEQFF. Using reference TRBV28 and TRBJ2-1 for the parts outside the CDR3, the full variable domain is DVKVTQSSRYLVKRTGEKVFLECVQDMDHENMFWYRQDPGLGLRLIYFSYDVKMKEKGDIPEGYSVSREKKERFSLILESASTNQTSMYLCASSGLTGGGDTRTYNEQFFGPGTRLTVL.

This chain uses TRBV4-2 with TRBJ2-1; D is ambiguous. Germline CDR1 is LGHNA and CDR2 is YNFKEQ. Trimming shortened V by 5 bases and J by 8 bases, and 16 bases separated the two germline ends. The CDR3 extends over 14 amino acids. CDR3 sequence reads: CASSDLGRLDEQFF. CDR3 sequence (DNA): TGTGCCAGCAGCGACCTCGGCCGGCTCGATGAGCAGTTCTTC.

The CDR3 loop is CASSYADADTQYF. CDR3 DNA: TGTGCCAGCAGTTACGCGGACGCAGATACGCAGTATTTT. The rearrangement uses TRBV6-5 and TRBJ2-3; no clear D. The V and J ends lost 2 bases and 4 bases respectively, with 7 bases between them. The CDR3 runs to 13 residues. Germline V gene data show CDR1 as MNHEY and CDR2 as SVGAGI.

This rearrangement joins TRBV2 to TRBJ1-4; possibly TRBD1 for D (5 bases). The CDR3 spans 13 residues. The germline V gene encodes CDR1 SNHLY and CDR2 FYNNEI. The V and J ends lost 5 bases and 7 bases respectively, with 11 bases between them. The CDR3 here is CASSRGEGEKLFF. CDR3 DNA: TGTGCCAGCAGTCGGGGGGAAGGTGAAAAACTGTTTTTT.

This clonotype was seen repeatedly, ten times or more. The rearrangement links TRBV6-5 to TRBJ2-7; 8 nucleotides agree with TRBD1. In germline, CDR1 is MNHEY, CDR2 SVGAGI. V lost 6 bases to trimming and J lost 3 bases; unmatched junction nucleotides: 13. The length of the CDR3 is 16 residues. The CDR3 DNA follows: TGTGCCAGCAGCCGCCTTGCAGGGGGCGGGTTCTACGAGCAGTACTTC. This sequence encodes CASSRLAGGGFYEQYF.

V usage is TRBV20-1 and J usage is TRBJ2-3; D not certain. With 8 bases removed from V and 8 bases from J, the gap between germline ends came to 17 bases. CDR1 and CDR2 (germline): DFQATT, SNEGSKA (reference sequence). The CDR3 loop spans 12 amino acids. CDR3 sequence reads: CSPSGPEGTQYF. For the CDR3, the DNA is TGCAGTCCCTCGGGCCCAGAAGGTACGCAGTATTTT.

There are many counts of this clonotype. Here the CDR3 reads CSARDGGGYSNQPQHF. CDR3 nucleotides: TGCAGTGCTAGAGATGGGGGGGGTTATAGCAATCAGCCCCAGCATTTT. The chain couples TRBV20-1 to TRBJ1-5; perhaps TRBD1 as D (5 bases). CDR1 and CDR2 from the germline V gene are DFQATT and SNEGSKA (reference sequence). The CDR3 is 16 amino acids. Trimming pared 0 bases from V and 0 bases from J, leaving 12 bases between.

This chain links TRBV20-1 with TRBJ2-3; 12 bases are shared with TRBD2. The CDR3 is made up of 18 amino acids. Germline V CDR1 and CDR2: DFQATT, SNEGSKA (reference sequence). Unmatched junction bases numbered 9, after V lost 0 bases and J lost 2 bases. DNA of the CDR3: TGCAGTGCTAGAGATCGCCTAGCGGGGGGGTTTCTCACAGATACGCAGTATTTT. This translates into CSARDRLAGGFLTDTQYF.

Concerning this clonotype itself: At one end, the junction sequence differs from germline, possibly due to a read error. J is TRBJ2-3 and V is TRBV6-2 or TRBV6-3; the match to TRBD2 covers 16 bases. The germline V gene has CDR1 MNHEY and CDR2 SVGEGT. The CDR3 extends over 16 amino acids. The CDR3 loop is CASSSGTSGGADAQYF. CDR3 coding DNA: TGTGCCAGCAGTTCCGGGACTAGCGGGGGGGCAGATGCGCAGTATTTT.

This clonotype was counted only a few times. The J gene is TRBJ2-7, the V gene TRBV6-6; D ambiguous. CDR1 is MNHNY and CDR2 is SVGAGI in the germline V gene (reference sequence). CDR3 length: 14 residues. V was clipped by 6 bases and J by 7 bases, with 19 bases between them. The CDR3 protein is CASRRQPQVNEQYF. CDR3 nucleotides: TGTGCCAGCAGACGACAACCCCAGGTCAATGAGCAGTACTTC.

The chain joins TRBV6-2 or TRBV6-3 to TRBJ2-7, with 8 bases that match TRBD2. V lost 4 bases and J lost 3; bases outside the gene matches: 8. The CDR3 totals 15 residues. Germline V gene lookup returns CDR1 MNHEY and CDR2 SVGEGT. The CDR3 nucleotides are TGTGCCAGCAGTTTCCGACTAGCGCTAAACTACGAGCAGTACTTC. Translating it yields CASSFRLALNYEQYF.

The V call is TRBV12-5, the J call TRBJ2-3; D is unresolved. The V and J ends lost 5 bases and 1 base respectively, with 13 bases between them. Germline V gene lookup returns CDR1 LGHNT and CDR2 FRNRAP. CDR3 length: 15 amino acids. CDR3 bases: TGTGCTAGTGGTACCCCTCCGGGTGGCACAGATACGCAGTATTTT. It is translated as CASGTPPGGTDTQYF.

The genes are TRBV10-3 and TRBJ1-2; D remains ambiguous. Looked up from germline, CDR1 is ENHRY and CDR2 is SYGVKD. This CDR3 has 15 amino acids. Deletions cut 0 bases from V and 4 bases from J, with 12 bases between. The CDR3 DNA is TGTGCCATCAGTGAGTCTGCAGGATCGGGCTATGGCTACACCTTC. Translating it yields CAISESAGSGYGYTF.

The chain couples TRBV29-1 to TRBJ1-1; D not certain. CDR1 is SQVTM and CDR2 is ANQGSEA in the germline V gene. The CDR3 consists of 11 residues. The germline V and J ends were trimmed by 2 bases and 4 bases, with 5 bases remaining between them. CDR3: CSVETVTEAFF. DNA for the CDR3: TGCAGCGTTGAAACCGTCACTGAAGCTTTCTTT.

The chain combines TRBV24-1 with TRBJ2-1, with no clear D. V lost 3 bases and J lost 9, with 11 bases in between. The germline V gene has CDR1 KGHDR and CDR2 SFDVKD. The CDR3 has 13 residues. CDR3 nucleotides: TGTGCCACCAGTGATCGACCTAGTAGTGAGCAGTTCTTC. Translating it yields CATSDRPSSEQFF.

J is TRBJ1-5 and V is TRBV4-3; D is perhaps TRBD1 (5 bases). This CDR3 has 16 amino acids. V shed 0 bases and J shed 4 bases, with 13 bases lying between them. CDR1 and CDR2 from the germline V gene are LGHNA and YSLEER. CDR3: CASSQDLGTGNQPQHF. The CDR3 bases are TGCGCCAGCAGCCAAGATTTGGGGACGGGTAATCAGCCCCAGCATTTT.

This clonotype was observed a handful of times. V usage is TRBV6-5 and J usage is TRBJ1-1; the D is unclear. The V gene's germline CDR1 is MNHEY and CDR2 SVGAGI. There are 13 residues in the CDR3. Trimming removed 0 bases at V and 4 bases at J, with 6 bases between. In nucleotides, the CDR3 is TGTGCCAGCAGTTACTCAACATCCACTGAAGCTTTCTTT. This translates into CASSYSTSTEAFF.

This clonotype has ten or more counts. V usage is TRBV5-1 and J usage is TRBJ2-3; tentatively, D is TRBD2 (6 bases). The CDR3 totals 14 residues. Germline CDR1 reads SGHRS; CDR2 reads YFSETQ. V was pared by 4 bases and J by 3 bases, with 12 bases between. As DNA, the CDR3 is TGCGCCAGCAGCCGGGAGAAGGGGACAGATACGCAGTATTTT. This encodes CASSREKGTDTQYF.

The CDR3 coding sequence is TGTGCCAGCAGTTTCCGGCCTTCATACGAGCAGTACTTC. Residues: CASSFRPSYEQYF. The chain links TRBV27 to TRBJ2-5, with unresolved D. The J call is uncertain, as TRBJ2-7 better fits the DNA end. CDR3 length equals 13 residues. Germline values: CDR1 MNHEY, CDR2 SMNVEV (reference sequence).

This clonotype occurred a few times. The chain is built from TRBV20-1 and TRBJ2-3; D not certain. The CDR3 is 14 amino acids. Trimming stripped 7 bases from V and 1 base from J, with 15 bases between. Germline values: CDR1 DFQATT, CDR2 SNEGSKA (reference sequence). The CDR3: CSGCCDSGTDTQYF. DNA of the CDR3: TGCAGTGGATGCTGCGATTCAGGCACAGATACGCAGTATTTT.

The table lists this clonotype with a few counts. V and J are TRBV10-3 and TRBJ2-1, with a tentative D call TRBD2 (5 bases). The J call may not be correct, given that the DNA end is closer to TRBJ2-7. The CDR3 runs 14 residues. Germline lookup yields CDR1 ENHRY and CDR2 SYGVKD. The CDR3 spells CAISEGSSYNEQYF. The CDR3 bases are TGTGCCATCAGTGAGGGGAGCTCCTACAATGAGCAGTACTTC.

Worth noting for this clonotype: At one of its ends the junction is not consistent with the germline gene, which may arise from a read error. The chain uses TRBV20-1 and TRBJ2-3; D ambiguous. Germline lookup yields CDR1 DFQATT and CDR2 SNEGSKA (reference sequence). The CDR3 has 15 residues. CDR3 protein: CSASGIFEATDTRYF. Here the CDR3 DNA reads TGCAGTGCTAGTGGCATATTTGAAGCCACAGATACGCGGTATTTT.

This chain joins TRBV12-3 or TRBV12-4 and TRBJ1-2; the D gene is possibly TRBD1 (6 bases). The CDR3 spans 13 residues. Trimming stripped 6 bases from V and 4 bases from J, with 12 bases between. This chain's CDR3 is CASSPRGLYGYTF. Written as DNA, the CDR3 is TGTGCCAGCAGCCCACGGGGGCTCTATGGCTACACCTTC.